This TCR beta chain was sequenced for a study of metastatic and nonmetastatic thyroid tumors. At the level of the study: Malignant thyroid and benign thyroid patients provided blood and tumor or nodule tissue whose repertoires were compared. Points from the study as a whole: As reported, TCR beta diversity in blood and tumor was significantly higher in malignant thyroid tumors than in benign nodules.

Every patient was untreated before thyroid surgery. In the case of this clone: As yet, its antigen is unknown.

TCRdb re-analyzed the PCR reads through MiXCR. Of about 48,000 clones in the sample, about 20% were seen once. V was pared by 1 base and J by 5 bases, with 11 bases of the junction left unmatched. There are 18 residues in the CDR3. Germline V gene sequence: CDR1 LGHNA, CDR2 YNFKEQ. This clonotype originated in a male donor with papillary thyroid cancer or a benign thyroid nodule (not recorded which). Some clones in this sample may be carry-over from other donors' samples. Specimen: blood. The chain carries TRBV4-2 and TRBJ2-1; the match to TRBD2 covers 10 bases. CDR3 in amino acids: CASSQVGTRLAGDNEQFF. The CDR3 DNA is TGTGCCAGCAGCCAAGTCGGTACCCGGCTAGCGGGGGACAATGAGCAGTTCTTC.